This TCR beta chain was captured by sequencing in a study of blood T cell repertoires in COVID-19. Study-wide context: Samples representing acute and convalescent COVID-19 were sourced from the United States, Italy and Spain.

The table lists this clone with many counts. Profiling relied on immunoSEQ multiplex PCR, and the TCRdb table lists in-frame clones only, not all of them. The data show about 200,000 clones, approximately 84% seen once. Trimming took off 2 bases at V and 7 bases at J, with 30 bases between the two ends. This CDR3 spans 20 amino acids. Germline values: CDR1 MNHEY, CDR2 SVGEGT. Specimen: PBMCs or T cells enriched from blood (not recorded which). The J gene is TRBJ1-5, the V gene TRBV6-2 or TRBV6-3; possibly TRBD1 for D (5 bases). The clonotype was recovered from a man aged 40-49 years who had recovered from COVID-19. The CDR3 DNA sequence: TGTGCCAGCAGTTACCAATTCTCATGGACATTCGGAGGGAGTTCCCAGCCCCAGCATTTT. It translates to CASSYQFSWTFGGSSQPQHF.